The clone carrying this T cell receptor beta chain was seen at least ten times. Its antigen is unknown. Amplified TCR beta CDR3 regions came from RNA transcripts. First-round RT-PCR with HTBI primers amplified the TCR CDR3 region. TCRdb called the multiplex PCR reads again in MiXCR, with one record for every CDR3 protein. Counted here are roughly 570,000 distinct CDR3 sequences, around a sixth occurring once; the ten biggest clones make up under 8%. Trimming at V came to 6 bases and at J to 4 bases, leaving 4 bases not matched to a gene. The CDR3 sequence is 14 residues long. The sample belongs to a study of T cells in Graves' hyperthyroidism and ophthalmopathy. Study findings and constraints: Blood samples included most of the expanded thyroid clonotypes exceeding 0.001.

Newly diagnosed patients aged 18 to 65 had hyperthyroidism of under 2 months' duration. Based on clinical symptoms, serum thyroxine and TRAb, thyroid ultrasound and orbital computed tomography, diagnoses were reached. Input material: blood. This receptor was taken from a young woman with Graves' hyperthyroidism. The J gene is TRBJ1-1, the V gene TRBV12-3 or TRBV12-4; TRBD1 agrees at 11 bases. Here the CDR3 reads CASSPGQGVTEAFF. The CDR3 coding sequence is TGTGCCAGCAGCCCGGGACAGGGGGTCACTGAAGCTTTCTTT.